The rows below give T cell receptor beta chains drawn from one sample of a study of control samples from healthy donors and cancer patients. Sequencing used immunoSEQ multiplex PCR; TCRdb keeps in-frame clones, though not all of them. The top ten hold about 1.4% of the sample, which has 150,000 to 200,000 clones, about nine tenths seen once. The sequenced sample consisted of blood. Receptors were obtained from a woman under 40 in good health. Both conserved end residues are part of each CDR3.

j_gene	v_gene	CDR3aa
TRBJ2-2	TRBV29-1	CSVVPNTGELFF
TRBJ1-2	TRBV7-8	CASSLGTGDGYTF
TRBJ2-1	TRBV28	CASSLRAGGSYNEQFF
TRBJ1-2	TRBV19	CASSPGRIYGYTF
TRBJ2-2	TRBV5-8	CASSLAGGYTGELFF
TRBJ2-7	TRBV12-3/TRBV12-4	CASRRGLGGEQYF
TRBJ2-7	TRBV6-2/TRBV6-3	CASSRPGGAYEQYF
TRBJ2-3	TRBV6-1	CASSERGRTDTQYF
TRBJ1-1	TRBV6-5	CASSYLTGGTEAFF
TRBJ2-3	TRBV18	CASSPTGGTDTQYF
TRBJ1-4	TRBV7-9	CASSPGQGGEEKLFF
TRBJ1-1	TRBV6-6	CASNPIGAGTEAFF
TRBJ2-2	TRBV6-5	CASSRTGDTGELFF
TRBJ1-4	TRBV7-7	CASSLTGAKNEKLFF
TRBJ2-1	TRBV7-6	CASSPGQYNEQFF
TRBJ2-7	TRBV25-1	CASSEWSSYEQYF
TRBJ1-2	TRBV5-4	CASSFAANYGYTF
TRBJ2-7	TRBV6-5	CASKQGYEQYF
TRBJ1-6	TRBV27	CASSTDRADSPLHF
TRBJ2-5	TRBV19	CASSPGGAQETQYF
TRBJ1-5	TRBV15	CATSRAGWGNQPQHF
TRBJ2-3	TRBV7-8	CASSKARGRIPDTQYF
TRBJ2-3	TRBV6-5	CASSYGQGDADTQYF
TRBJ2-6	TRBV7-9	CASSLGQVSGANVLTF
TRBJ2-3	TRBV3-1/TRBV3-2	CASSRRTSGTDTQYF
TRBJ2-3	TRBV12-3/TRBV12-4	CASSLRRADTQYF